The 22 T cell receptor beta chains given below trace back to one sample, sequenced in a study of response to subunit inactivated influenza vaccine. Each CDR3 protein gets one entry after TCRdb re-called the RT-PCR reads with MiXCR. The repertoire includes around 520,000 distinct CDR3 sequences, roughly 23% of them detected once, and about 1.9% sits in the top ten. Here the sequenced sample was CD4+ T cells sorted from PBMCs, taken 4 to 6 days after vaccination. The receptors stem from a man in his fifties who received an inactivated influenza vaccine.

The chain couples TRBV7-9 to TRBJ1-2; a weak D match, TRBD1 (5 bases). V was cut by 1 base and J by 8 bases, with 23 bases left in between. The CDR3 runs to 17 residues. Germline loops: CDR1 SEHNR, CDR2 FQNEAQ (reference sequence). CDR3 sequence: CASSLDRRRRLERGYTF. The CDR3 DNA follows: TGTGCCAGCAGCTTAGACAGGCGGAGGCGACTGGAGCGCGGCTACACCTTC.

The gene calls are TRBV7-3 and TRBJ2-3, with TRBD1 matching 9 bases. With V trimmed by 4 bases and J by 5 bases, 13 bases remained unmatched. CDR1 is SGHTA, CDR2 FQGTGA, per germline. This CDR3 is 17 amino acids long. The CDR3 sequence is CASSWGDRAPGGDTQYF. CDR3 DNA sequence: TGTGCCAGCAGCTGGGGGGACAGGGCCCCCGGGGGAGATACGCAGTATTTT.

The chain recombines TRBV18 with TRBJ2-7; TRBD2 matches 7 bases. The CDR3 runs 18 residues. The germline V gene has CDR1 KGHSH and CDR2 LQKENI. Trimming at V came to 5 bases and at J to 0 bases, leaving 16 bases not matched to a gene. The CDR3 nucleotides are TGTGCCAGCTCAGCCCTCCCCAAGACGGGAGGATACTCCTACGAGCAGTACTTC. Protein: CASSALPKTGGYSYEQYF.

This CDR3 is CASSWDRQNIQYF. In nucleotides, the CDR3 is TGTGCCAGCAGCTGGGACAGACAAAACATTCAGTACTTC. The chain has TRBV7-2 and TRBJ2-4, with 7 bases lining up with TRBD1. The CDR3 totals 13 residues. V dropped 4 bases and J dropped 5; count of bases not matched to a gene: 2. The germline V gene encodes CDR1 SGHTA and CDR2 FQGNSA.

The V call is TRBV6-2 or TRBV6-3, the J call TRBJ2-5; 7 bases align to TRBD2. Germline-derived CDR1 and CDR2 are MNHEY and SVGEGT. With V trimmed by 6 bases and J by 5 bases, 9 bases remained unmatched. This CDR3 has 14 residues. CDR3 in DNA: TGTGCCAGCAGAGATCCGACTAGCTTCGAGACCCAGTACTTC. It yields the protein CASRDPTSFETQYF.

V usage is TRBV5-1 and J usage is TRBJ2-7; D might be TRBD1 or TRBD2, each matching 5 bases. CDR3 length equals 13 residues. V lost 4 bases and J 0 bases, leaving 8 bases between the germline ends. Germline V CDR1 and CDR2: SGHRS, YFSETQ. CDR3 coding DNA: TGCGCCAGCAGCCGGGACCACTCCTACGAGCAGTACTTC. Protein: CASSRDHSYEQYF.

This clonotype was detected many times. The J gene is TRBJ2-3, the V gene TRBV12-3 or TRBV12-4; the match to TRBD2 covers 7 bases. The CDR3 extends over 14 amino acids. The junction had 5 bases not matched to a gene; V was cut back by 6 bases and J by 2 bases. The CDR3 DNA reads TGTGCCAGCAGACCAAGCGGGAACACAGATACGCAGTATTTT. Its translation is CASRPSGNTDTQYF.

This clonotype was picked up a small number of times. At one boundary the junction diverges from the germline segment, which might be a read error. The J gene is TRBJ1-1, the V gene TRBV7-7; D is uncertain. Germline values: CDR1 SSHAT, CDR2 FNYEAQ (reference sequence). There are 13 residues in the CDR3. The CDR3 DNA sequence: TGTGCTAGCAGCTTTGCACCTAACACTGAAGCTTTCTTT. Residues: CASSFAPNTEAFF.

V and J are TRBV7-9 and TRBJ2-7; D is uncertain. Trimming removed 2 bases at V and 3 bases at J, with 11 bases between. The CDR3 extends over 14 amino acids. Germline assignment: CDR1 SEHNR and CDR2 FQNEAQ (reference sequence). The CDR3: CASSLFGPNYEQYF. CDR3 nucleotide sequence: TGTGCCAGCAGCTTATTCGGTCCTAACTACGAGCAGTACTTC.

This clonotype was detected only a few times. This sequence joins TRBV12-3 or TRBV12-4 and TRBJ2-1, with TRBD2 matching over 11 bases. This CDR3 is built from 14 residues. After removal of 7 bases from V and 7 bases from J, the junction contained 6 bases not matched to a gene. The CDR3 loop reads CASNLAGGTNEQFF. CDR3 DNA: TGTGCCAGCAACCTAGCGGGGGGTACGAATGAGCAGTTCTTC.

This clonotype has just a few counts. V gene TRBV18 combines with J gene TRBJ2-1, with 15 bases identical to TRBD2. The CDR3 is 20 amino acids. Germline-derived CDR1 and CDR2 are KGHSH and LQKENI. The V and J ends lost 3 bases and 1 base, in that order; junction bases with no gene match: 10. The DNA for the CDR3 is TGTGCCAGCTCACCTTTGGGACTAGCGGGGGGCATGCTGTCCTACAATGAGCAGTTCTTC. Translated, it gives CASSPLGLAGGMLSYNEQFF.

The chain links TRBV20-1 to TRBJ2-7; D is uncertain. Trimming took 6 bases from V and 0 from J, leaving 15 bases between them. CDR3 length equals 14 residues. The V gene's germline CDR1 is DFQATT and CDR2 SNEGSKA (reference sequence). The CDR3 nucleotides read TGCAGTGCCCCCCAAGCGCCCAGCTCCTACGAGCAGTACTTC. Protein: CSAPQAPSSYEQYF.

This clonotype showed up just a few times. The chain employs TRBV7-2 and TRBJ1-1, with D possibly matching TRBD1 (5 bases). The CDR3 sequence is 17 residues long. Germline V lookup: CDR1 SGHTA, CDR2 FQGNSA. V lost 4 bases and J 0 bases, leaving 18 bases between the germline ends. Here the CDR3 reads CASSSPVGDPMNTEAFF. The CDR3 bases are TGTGCCAGCAGCTCCCCAGTTGGGGACCCTATGAACACTGAAGCTTTCTTT.

This clonotype turned up a few times. This may be a read error: a much more frequent sequence differs by one nucleotide. The chain links TRBV5-6 to TRBJ2-1; tentatively, D is TRBD1 or TRBD2 (6 bases each). Germline CDR1 and CDR2: SGHDT and YYEEEE. The CDR3 contains 13 residues. DNA for the CDR3: TGTGCCACCAGCTTGAAGGGGGGCATTGAGCAGTTCTTC. As protein: CATSLKGGIEQFF.

The gene calls are TRBV7-2 and TRBJ2-7; D assignment may be TRBD1 or TRBD2 (5 bases each). Germline assignment: CDR1 SGHTA and CDR2 FQGNSA. V was clipped by 5 bases and J by 7 bases, with 15 bases between them. CDR3 length: 13 residues. CDR3 nucleotide sequence: TGTGCCAGCAGCCGCCCCGGGACGCAAGAGCAGTACTTC. This codes for CASSRPGTQEQYF.

The V and J genes are TRBV4-2 and TRBJ2-7; no clear D gene. The germline V gene has CDR1 LGHNA and CDR2 YNFKEQ. V dropped 0 bases and J dropped 5 bases, with 14 bases sitting between them. This CDR3 region has 15 residues. The CDR3: CASSQDRREENEQYF. CDR3 DNA sequence: TGTGCCAGCAGCCAAGATCGTAGGGAAGAGAACGAGCAGTACTTC.

This clonotype has a count of ten or more. This sequence joins TRBV6-1 and TRBJ2-1; the match to TRBD2 covers 12 bases. CDR3 size: 15 residues. Germline CDR1 and CDR2: MNHNS and SASEGT. J lost 4 bases, V lost 5 bases, and 3 bases had no gene match. The DNA of the CDR3 is TGTGCCAGCAGTAAGACTAGCGGGGGTTACAATGAGCAGTTCTTC. Protein product: CASSKTSGGYNEQFF.

The rearrangement links TRBV28 to TRBJ1-2; the D gene is possibly TRBD1 (5 bases). The CDR3 spans 11 residues. Trimming removed 4 bases at V and 10 bases at J, with 10 bases between. Germline CDR1 and CDR2: MDHEN and SYDVKM. Here the CDR3 reads CASSSRDSYTF. The CDR3 nucleotides are TGTGCCAGCAGTTCTCGGGACTCCTACACCTTC.

This clonotype was seen a handful of times. The chain employs TRBV5-1 and TRBJ1-2, with a weak D call TRBD1 (5 bases). CDR1 is SGHRS and CDR2 is YFSETQ in the germline V gene. V lost 4 bases and J 4 bases, leaving 11 bases between the germline ends. The CDR3 spans 13 residues. CDR3 in amino acids: CASSQARVYGYTF. CDR3 nucleotide sequence: TGCGCCAGCAGCCAAGCCAGGGTCTATGGCTACACCTTC. Full variable domain (rest looked up from reference TRBV5-1 and TRBJ1-2): KAGVTQTPRYLIKTRGQQVTLSCSPISGHRSVSWYQQTPGQGLQFLFEYFSETQRNKGNFPGRFSGRQFSNSRSEMNVSTLELGDSALYLCASSQARVYGYTFGSGTRLTVV.

This clonotype appeared a few times. This sequence joins TRBV25-1 and TRBJ2-2; D perhaps matches TRBD2 (5 bases). The germline V gene encodes CDR1 MGHDK and CDR2 SYGVNS. The V end lost 5 bases, the J end lost 6 bases, and 7 bases lay between the germline ends. The CDR3 spans 12 residues. The CDR3 loop is CASSRDAGELFF. Here the CDR3 DNA reads TGTGCCAGCAGTCGGGATGCCGGGGAGCTGTTTTTT.

V usage is TRBV10-2 and J usage is TRBJ2-7; 7 nucleotides line up with TRBD2. V lost 5 bases and J lost 2; bases outside the gene matches: 3. Germline V lookup: CDR1 WSHSY, CDR2 SAAADI. The CDR3 runs 13 residues. CDR3 protein: CASSWGGPYEQYF. CDR3 in DNA: TGCGCCAGCAGTTGGGGAGGGCCCTACGAGCAGTACTTC.

This clonotype was observed a few times. This chain links TRBV10-3 with TRBJ2-5; no firm D call. CDR3 length: 12 residues. V was shortened by 6 bases and J by 2 bases, with 7 bases between the two germline ends. Germline V lookup: CDR1 ENHRY, CDR2 SYGVKD. The CDR3 DNA reads TGTGCCATCAGCGGATCTCAAGAGACCCAGTACTTC. This sequence encodes CAISGSQETQYF.